The 28 T cell receptor beta chains reported below all come from one sample, sequenced in a study of early T cells in non-severe SARS-CoV-2 infection. Using its own MiXCR run on the 5' RACE reads, TCRdb lists one record per CDR3 protein. This sample yields roughly 57,000 distinct CDR3 sequences, of which 12% are seen a single time; just over 2.5% belongs to the top ten. This sample comprised whole blood, obtained at baseline. Every receptor here comes from an adult who was a healthcare worker with PCR-confirmed SARS-CoV-2 infection or an uninfected control (not recorded which).

This chain uses TRBV29-1 with TRBJ2-7; 9 bases line up with TRBD2. Germline values: CDR1 SQVTM, CDR2 ANQGSEA. The CDR3 totals 13 residues. The V and J ends lost 6 bases and 7 bases, in that order; junction bases with no gene match: 10. CDR3 nucleotides: TGCAGCGTGCGGGAGGGCCGTCTCGGGGAGCAGTACTTC. This gives the protein CSVREGRLGEQYF.

The chain carries TRBV12-3 or TRBV12-4 and TRBJ2-7; TRBD1 matches at 8 bases. The CDR3 extends over 15 amino acids. Trimming at V came to 6 bases and at J to 2 bases, leaving 9 bases not matched to a gene. CDR3 sequence: CASSQRTGRTYEQYF. DNA of the CDR3: TGTGCCAGCAGCCAAAGGACAGGGAGGACCTACGAGCAGTACTTC.

The chain has TRBV29-1 and TRBJ2-7, with D perhaps matching TRBD2 (5 bases). Germline V gene sequence: CDR1 SQVTM, CDR2 ANQGSEA. Trimming pared 3 bases from V and 2 bases from J, leaving 11 bases between. This CDR3 is 13 amino acids long. The CDR3 DNA is TGCAGCGTTGAGTGGGCGGAGGCCTACGAGCAGTACTTC. It codes for CSVEWAEAYEQYF.

This clonotype was counted between two and nine times. The chain is built from TRBV24-1 and TRBJ2-5, with TRBD1 matching 7 bases. Germline V gene lookup returns CDR1 KGHDR and CDR2 SFDVKD. CDR3 length equals 15 residues. Trimming cost V 3 bases and J 2 bases; bases outside gene matches: 5. The CDR3 DNA follows: TGTGCCACCAGTGATGTGACAGGGCCACAAGAGACCCAGTACTTC. Its protein product is CATSDVTGPQETQYF.

This clonotype was seen just once. This chain joins TRBV6-2 or TRBV6-3 and TRBJ2-1; 8 bases line up with TRBD2. The ends lost 6 bases at V and 6 bases at J; junction bases unmatched: 10. Germline assignment: CDR1 MNHEY and CDR2 SVGEGT. This CDR3 is 15 amino acids long. The CDR3 coding sequence is TGTGCCAGCAGACCCGCGGACGGGAGGGGCAATGAGCAGTTCTTC. Amino acids: CASRPADGRGNEQFF.

V and J are TRBV29-1 and TRBJ2-5, with D hard to call. Trimming stripped 3 bases from V and 4 bases from J, with 3 bases between. The CDR3 runs 10 residues. From germline, CDR1 is SQVTM and CDR2 ANQGSEA. DNA of the CDR3: TGCAGCGTTGACGGAGAGACCCAGTACTTC. Its translation is CSVDGETQYF.

This clonotype has only a few counts. V and J are TRBV27 and TRBJ2-2, with a tentative D call TRBD1 (5 bases). Trimming pared 2 bases from V and 6 bases from J, leaving 13 bases between. The CDR3 contains 15 residues. Germline lookup yields CDR1 MNHEY and CDR2 SMNVEV (reference sequence). The CDR3 bases are TGTGCCAGCAGTTTAGGCACAGGTCGGGCCGGGGAGCTGTTTTTT. Its translation is CASSLGTGRAGELFF.

The chain recombines TRBV5-4 with TRBJ2-2; 8 bases are a match to TRBD2. CDR3 length: 15 amino acids. Germline assignment: CDR1 SGHNT and CDR2 YYREEE (reference sequence). The J segment lost 5 bases and the V segment lost 5 bases, leaving 8 bases of the junction unmatched. The CDR3 DNA reads as TGTGCCAGCAGGTCAGCGGGAGTCAGGACCGGGGAGCTGTTTTTT. Protein product: CASRSAGVRTGELFF.

This clonotype has just a few counts. The chain is built from TRBV7-2 and TRBJ2-7; possibly TRBD2 for D (5 bases). Looked up from germline, CDR1 is SGHTA and CDR2 is FQGNSA. The CDR3 covers 14 residues. The V and J ends lost 1 base and 1 base respectively, with 8 bases between them. The CDR3 DNA reads as TGTGCCAGCAGCTTAGGTCCGGGGTCCTACGAGCAGTACTTC. It encodes CASSLGPGSYEQYF.

The table lists this clonotype with a few counts. The chain uses TRBV7-8 and TRBJ2-7; D is uncertain. The V and J ends lost 5 bases and 1 base respectively, with 12 bases between them. The CDR3 sequence is 14 residues long. Germline V gene data show CDR1 as SGHVS and CDR2 as FQNEAQ. In nucleotides, the CDR3 is TGTGCCAGCAGCCCAACACAGAGTTCCTACGAGCAGTACTTC. This codes for CASSPTQSSYEQYF.

V is TRBV6-5 and J is TRBJ2-7; the D gene is possibly TRBD1 (5 bases). Looked up from germline, CDR1 is MNHEY and CDR2 is SVGAGI. V was cut by 0 bases and J by 4 bases, with 10 bases left in between. CDR3 length equals 14 residues. In DNA, the CDR3 is TGTGCCAGCAGTTACTCGACAAGGGGTTACGAGCAGTACTTC. It encodes CASSYSTRGYEQYF.

In this sample, this clonotype turned up a few times. Here the CDR3 reads CASSTTGAEAEAFF. For the CDR3, the DNA is TGTGCCAGCAGCACCACAGGGGCGGAGGCTGAAGCTTTCTTT. The gene calls are TRBV7-9 and TRBJ1-1, with TRBD1 matching over 7 bases. The trim removed 5 bases at V and 6 bases at J, leaving 9 bases unmatched. Germline CDR1 and CDR2: SEHNR and FQNEAQ (reference sequence). There are 14 residues in the CDR3.

The genes are TRBV7-2 and TRBJ1-3, with D tentatively TRBD1 (5 bases). Germline V gene data show CDR1 as SGHTA and CDR2 as FQGNSA. The CDR3 length is 14 residues. V was cut by 5 bases and J by 4 bases, with 12 bases left in between. In nucleotides, the CDR3 is TGTGCCAGCAGCCAGTCAGGGATCGGAAACACCATATATTTT. Its protein product is CASSQSGIGNTIYF. Drawing the rest from reference TRBV7-2 and TRBJ1-3, the complete variable domain is GAGVSQSPSNKVTEKGKDVELRCDPISGHTALYWYRQSLGQGLEFLIYFQGNSAPDKSGLPSDRFSAERTGGSVSTLTIQRTQQEDSAVYLCASSQSGIGNTIYFGEGSWLTVV.

The chain couples TRBV27 to TRBJ2-3; 9 nucleotides agree with TRBD2. This CDR3 has 15 amino acids. J lost 4 bases, V lost 4 bases, and 6 bases had no gene match. Germline V gene data show CDR1 as MNHEY and CDR2 as SMNVEV (reference sequence). As DNA, the CDR3 is TGTGCCAGCAGTTATAGCGGGAGTGGGGCAGATACGCAGTATTTT. This encodes CASSYSGSGADTQYF.

The V and J genes are TRBV7-2 and TRBJ1-6; D uncertain. Looked up from germline, CDR1 is SGHTA and CDR2 is FQGNSA. The CDR3 loop spans 14 amino acids. The ends were cut back, 6 bases at V and 0 bases at J, with 6 bases in the middle. CDR3 sequence (DNA): TGTGCCAGCAGAACGAGCTCCTATAATTCACCCCTCCACTTT. Its translation: CASRTSSYNSPLHF.

This clonotype was found a few times. The chain recombines TRBV4-1 with TRBJ2-7; D possibly uses TRBD1 or TRBD2 (5 bases each). The V gene lost 5 bases and the J gene lost 6 bases, with 14 bases spanning the gap. Germline CDR1 reads MGHRA; CDR2 reads YSYEKL. The CDR3 runs to 13 residues. DNA of the CDR3: TGCGCCAGCAGCGAAGGGACCGGGGTCGAGCAGTACTTC. Translated, it gives CASSEGTGVEQYF.

This clonotype has ten or more counts. The chain links TRBV7-3 to TRBJ2-1; tentatively, D is TRBD2 (6 bases). The CDR3 is 13 amino acids. In germline, CDR1 is SGHTA, CDR2 FQGTGA. Between the trimmed V and J ends, which lost 5 bases and 8 bases, there was a span of 13 bases. The CDR3 loop reads CASSPSGGYEQFF. CDR3 DNA: TGTGCCAGCAGCCCGTCCGGGGGTTATGAGCAGTTCTTC.

V and J are TRBV28 and TRBJ2-2; 10 bases agree with TRBD2. The CDR3 is 14 amino acids. Germline values: CDR1 MDHEN, CDR2 SYDVKM. Unmatched junction bases numbered 7, after V lost 9 bases and J lost 6 bases. The CDR3 loop reads CASKAGGHSGELFF. CDR3 bases: TGTGCCAGTAAAGCGGGAGGGCATTCCGGGGAGCTGTTTTTT.

Ten or more counts support this clonotype. This sequence joins TRBV5-4 and TRBJ2-3; 9 nucleotides match TRBD2. Germline assignment: CDR1 SGHNT and CDR2 YYREEE (reference sequence). Trimming took 5 bases from V and 0 from J; bases not matched to a gene: 10. The CDR3 is 17 amino acids. The CDR3 loop reads CASSLEYAGGSTDTQYF. CDR3 coding DNA: TGTGCCAGCAGTCTCGAGTATGCGGGAGGGAGCACAGATACGCAGTATTTT.

This clonotype was seen more than once but under ten times. The CDR3 loop reads CASSFSAGTHYEQYF. The CDR3 DNA reads TGTGCCAGCAGTTTTTCTGCGGGAACCCATTACGAGCAGTACTTC. This rearrangement joins TRBV9 to TRBJ2-7, with D maybe TRBD2 (6 bases). The CDR3 contains 15 residues. CDR1 and CDR2 from the germline V gene are SGDLS and YYNGEE. V dropped 5 bases and J dropped 4 bases, with 19 bases sitting between them.

The V and J genes are TRBV3-1 and TRBJ2-7; 11 bases map to TRBD2. In germline, CDR1 is LGHDT, CDR2 YNNKEL (reference sequence). This CDR3 comprises 16 residues. The J segment lost 4 bases and the V segment lost 0 bases, leaving 5 bases of the junction unmatched. CDR3 nucleotide sequence: TGTGCCAGCAGCCAAGAAGGGGCTAGCGGGAGGTACGAGCAGTACTTC. It is translated as CASSQEGASGRYEQYF.

A single count supports this clonotype. This chain uses TRBV5-1 with TRBJ1-2; D unclear. V was cut by 6 bases and J by 8 bases, with 20 bases left in between. The CDR3 totals 14 residues. In germline, CDR1 is SGHRS, CDR2 YFSETQ. The CDR3 region is CASTEPGRHGGYTF. The DNA for the CDR3 is TGCGCCAGCACGGAACCAGGCCGGCATGGGGGCTACACCTTC.

This clonotype was seen ten or more times. V is TRBV28 and J is TRBJ2-7; no firm D call. This CDR3 region has 11 residues. Germline V gene sequence: CDR1 MDHEN, CDR2 SYDVKM. V lost 8 bases, J lost 2 bases, and 7 bases lay in between. CDR3 sequence (DNA): TGTGCCAGCTCGACCGCCTACGAGCAGTACTTC. This translates into CASSTAYEQYF.

This clonotype has more than one count but fewer than ten. A junction end diverges from the germline sequence, so it may reflect a read error. This chain joins TRBV10-3 and TRBJ2-7; 12 bases agree with TRBD2. Germline V lookup: CDR1 ENHRY, CDR2 SYGVKD. The CDR3 is made up of 18 amino acids. CDR3 in amino acids: CAINESGTSGRGAHEQYF. CDR3 nucleotide sequence: TGTGCCATCAATGAGTCCGGGACTAGCGGGCGGGGCGCACACGAGCAGTACTTC.

This clonotype was detected a few times. The J gene is TRBJ1-1, the V gene TRBV20-1; D gene ambiguous. The germline V gene has CDR1 DFQATT and CDR2 SNEGSKA (reference sequence). The CDR3 is 13 amino acids. V lost 1 base and J 3 bases, leaving 9 bases between the germline ends. Here the CDR3 reads CSARGQVDTEAFF. The CDR3 nucleotides read TGCAGTGCTAGAGGCCAGGTGGACACTGAAGCTTTCTTT.

This chain links TRBV6-4 with TRBJ1-1; tentatively, D is TRBD1 (5 bases). CDR1 MRHNA and CDR2 SNTAGT come from the germline V gene. The germline V and J ends were trimmed by 8 bases and 0 bases, with 10 bases remaining between them. The CDR3 has 13 residues. The CDR3 here is CASRQGLNTEAFF. The DNA of the CDR3 is TGTGCCAGCCGCCAGGGTTTGAACACTGAAGCTTTCTTT.

The chain is built from TRBV4-2 and TRBJ2-1; 11 bases fit TRBD2. This CDR3 region has 16 residues. The V gene's germline CDR1 is LGHNA and CDR2 YNFKEQ. Trimming cost V 1 base and J 4 bases; bases outside gene matches: 3. The CDR3 reads CASSQAGTSGYNEQFF. CDR3 nucleotide sequence: TGTGCCAGCAGCCAAGCTGGGACTAGCGGATACAATGAGCAGTTCTTC.

This sequence joins TRBV6-6 and TRBJ2-6, with a possible D match to TRBD2 (6 bases). Germline values: CDR1 MNHNY, CDR2 SVGAGI (reference sequence). The CDR3 sequence is 17 residues long. V gave up 5 bases and J gave up 1 base, with 15 bases separating them. As DNA, the CDR3 is TGTGCCAGCAGTCTCCGGGACTTCACATCTGGGGCCAACGTCCTGACTTTC. Encoded protein: CASSLRDFTSGANVLTF.